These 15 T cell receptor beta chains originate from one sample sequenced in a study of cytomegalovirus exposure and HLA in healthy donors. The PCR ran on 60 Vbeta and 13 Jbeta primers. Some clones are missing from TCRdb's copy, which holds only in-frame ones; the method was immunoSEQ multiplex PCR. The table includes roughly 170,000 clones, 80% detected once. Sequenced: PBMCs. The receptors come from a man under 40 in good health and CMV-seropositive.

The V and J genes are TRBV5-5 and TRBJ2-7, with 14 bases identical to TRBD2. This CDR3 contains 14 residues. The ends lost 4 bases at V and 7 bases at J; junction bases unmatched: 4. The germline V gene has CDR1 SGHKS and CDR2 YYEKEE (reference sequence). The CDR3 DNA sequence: TGTGCCAGCAGCCAGACTAGCGGGAGGGGGGAGCAGTACTTC. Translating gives CASSQTSGRGEQYF.

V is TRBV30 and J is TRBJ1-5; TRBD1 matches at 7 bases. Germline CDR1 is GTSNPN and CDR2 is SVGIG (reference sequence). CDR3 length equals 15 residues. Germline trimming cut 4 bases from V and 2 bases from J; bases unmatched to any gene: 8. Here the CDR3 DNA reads TGTGCCTGGACGAGAGGGGGCATGGGCAATCAGCCCCAGCATTTT. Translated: CAWTRGGMGNQPQHF.

This CDR3 reads CASSLRAGVRGTEAFF. The CDR3 coding sequence is TGTGCCAGCAGCTTGAGAGCAGGGGTTCGGGGCACTGAAGCTTTCTTT. The V gene is TRBV5-5, the J gene TRBJ1-1, with D perhaps matching TRBD1 (6 bases). The germline V gene has CDR1 SGHKS and CDR2 YYEKEE (reference sequence). V lost 1 base, J lost 4 bases, and 17 bases lay in between. The CDR3 covers 16 residues.

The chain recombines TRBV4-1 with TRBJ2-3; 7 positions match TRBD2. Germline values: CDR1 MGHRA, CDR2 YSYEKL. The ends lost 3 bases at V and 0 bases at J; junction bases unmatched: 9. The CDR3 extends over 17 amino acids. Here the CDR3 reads CASSQQWRGTSTDTQYF. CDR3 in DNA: TGCGCCAGCAGCCAGCAGTGGCGGGGGACTAGCACAGATACGCAGTATTTT.

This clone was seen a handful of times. The CDR3: CASSMSPGTDTQYF. The CDR3 nucleotides read TGTGCCAGTAGTATGTCCCCAGGGACAGATACGCAGTATTTT. J is TRBJ2-3 and V is TRBV19; D may be TRBD1 (5 bases). CDR3 length: 14 residues. Germline V lookup: CDR1 LNHDA, CDR2 SQIVND (reference sequence). V was clipped by 3 bases and J by 3 bases, with 10 bases between them.

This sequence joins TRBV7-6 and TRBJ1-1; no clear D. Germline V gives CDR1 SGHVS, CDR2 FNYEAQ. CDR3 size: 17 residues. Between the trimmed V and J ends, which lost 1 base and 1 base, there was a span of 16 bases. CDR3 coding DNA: TGTGCCAGCAGCTTAGGTGGCACCGATCGATGGAACACTGAAGCTTTCTTT. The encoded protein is CASSLGGTDRWNTEAFF.

The CDR3 loop reads CASSFVAGAGETQYF. The CDR3 DNA reads TGTGCCAGCAGCTTTGTAGCGGGAGCTGGGGAGACCCAGTACTTC. The V and J genes are TRBV5-6 and TRBJ2-5, with TRBD2 matching over 9 bases. The CDR3 consists of 15 residues. Germline loops: CDR1 SGHDT, CDR2 YYEEEE. V lost 2 bases, J lost 5 bases, and 7 bases stayed unmatched.

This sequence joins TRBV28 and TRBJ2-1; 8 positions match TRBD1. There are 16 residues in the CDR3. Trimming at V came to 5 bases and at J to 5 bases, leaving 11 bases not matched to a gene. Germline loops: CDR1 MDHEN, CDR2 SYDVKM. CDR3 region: CASSLKTDRGNNEQFF. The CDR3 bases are TGTGCCAGCAGTCTCAAAACCGACAGGGGCAACAATGAGCAGTTCTTC.

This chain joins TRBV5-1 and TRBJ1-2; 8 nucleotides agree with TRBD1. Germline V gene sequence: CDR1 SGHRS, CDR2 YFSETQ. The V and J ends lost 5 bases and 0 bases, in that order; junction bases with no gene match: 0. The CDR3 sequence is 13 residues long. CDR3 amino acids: CASRTGANYGYTF. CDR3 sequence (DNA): TGCGCCAGCAGGACAGGGGCTAACTATGGCTACACCTTC.

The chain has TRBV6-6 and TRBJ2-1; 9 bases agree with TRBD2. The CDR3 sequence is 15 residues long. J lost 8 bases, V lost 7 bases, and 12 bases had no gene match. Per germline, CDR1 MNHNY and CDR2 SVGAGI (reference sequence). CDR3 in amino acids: CASTETRGRAYEQFF. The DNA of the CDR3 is TGTGCCAGCACCGAGACTCGCGGGAGGGCATATGAGCAGTTCTTC.

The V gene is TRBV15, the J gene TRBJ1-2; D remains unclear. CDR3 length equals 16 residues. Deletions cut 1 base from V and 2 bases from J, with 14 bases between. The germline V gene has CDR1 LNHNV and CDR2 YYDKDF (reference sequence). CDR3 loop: CATSRVPPQMNYGYTF. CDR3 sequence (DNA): TGTGCCACCAGCAGAGTCCCCCCACAGATGAACTATGGCTACACCTTC.

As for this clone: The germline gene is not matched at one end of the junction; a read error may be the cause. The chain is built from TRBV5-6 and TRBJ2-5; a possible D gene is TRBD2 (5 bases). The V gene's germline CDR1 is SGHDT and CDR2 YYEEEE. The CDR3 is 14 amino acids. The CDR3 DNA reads TGTGCCGGCAGCTCGAGCGGTTTCCAAGAGACCCAGTACTTC. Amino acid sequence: CAGSSSGFQETQYF.

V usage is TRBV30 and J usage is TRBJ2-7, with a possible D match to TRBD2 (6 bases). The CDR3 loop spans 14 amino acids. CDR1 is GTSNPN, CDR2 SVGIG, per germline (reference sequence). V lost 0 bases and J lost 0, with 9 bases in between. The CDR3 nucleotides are TGTGCCTGGAGTGTGGGCGGGGCCTCCTACGAGCAGTACTTC. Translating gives CAWSVGGASYEQYF.

In DNA, the CDR3 is TGTGCCAGCAGCACTGGAGGGGGCGAAAAAGTCTACGAGCAGTACTTC. Encoded protein: CASSTGGGEKVYEQYF. The chain recombines TRBV5-5 with TRBJ2-7; possible D gene TRBD1, 7 bases. The CDR3 consists of 16 residues. V was clipped by 4 bases and J by 3 bases, with 20 bases between them. Germline V gene sequence: CDR1 SGHKS, CDR2 YYEKEE (reference sequence).

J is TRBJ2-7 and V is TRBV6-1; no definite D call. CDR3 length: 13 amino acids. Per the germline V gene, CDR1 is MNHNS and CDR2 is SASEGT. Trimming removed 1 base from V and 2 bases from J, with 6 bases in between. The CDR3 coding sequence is TGTGCCAGCAGTGAAGACGCGACCTACGAGCAGTACTTC. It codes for CASSEDATYEQYF.